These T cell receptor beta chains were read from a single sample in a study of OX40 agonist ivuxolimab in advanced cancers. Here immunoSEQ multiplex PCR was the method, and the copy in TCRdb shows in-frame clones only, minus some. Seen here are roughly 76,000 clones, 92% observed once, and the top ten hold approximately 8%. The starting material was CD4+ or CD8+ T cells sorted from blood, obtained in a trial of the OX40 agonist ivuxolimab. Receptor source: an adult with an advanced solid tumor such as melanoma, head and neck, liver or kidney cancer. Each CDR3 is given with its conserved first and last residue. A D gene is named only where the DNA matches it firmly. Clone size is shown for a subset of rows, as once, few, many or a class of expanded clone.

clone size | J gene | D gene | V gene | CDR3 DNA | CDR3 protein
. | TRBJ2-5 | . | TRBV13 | TGTGCCAGCAGCTTCCCTCAAGAGACCCAGTACTTC | CASSFPQETQYF
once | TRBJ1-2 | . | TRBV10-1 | TGCGCCAGCGGGGCAAGGGCCTCGAGGAGAGGCTACACCTTC | CASGARASRRGYTF
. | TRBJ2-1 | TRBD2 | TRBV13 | TGTGCCAGCAGCCCTCCCGGGGGACTAGATTACAATGAGCAGTTCTTC | CASSPPGGLDYNEQFF
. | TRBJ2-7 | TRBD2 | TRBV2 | TGTGCCAGCCAACTAGCGGGGGCCTCCTACGAGCAGTACTTC | CASQLAGASYEQYF
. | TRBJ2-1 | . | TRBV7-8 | TGTGCCAGCAGCTTAGCCAGTAGCGGTGGGTACAATGAGCAGTTCTTC | CASSLASSGGYNEQFF
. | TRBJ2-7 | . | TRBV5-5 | TGTGCCAGCAGCTTCGGTATCGCCTACGAGCAGTACTTC | CASSFGIAYEQYF
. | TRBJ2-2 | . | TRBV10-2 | TGCGCCAGCATCAGGCTTGCGTACACCGGGGAGCTGTTTTTT | CASIRLAYTGELFF
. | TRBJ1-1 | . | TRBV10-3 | TGTGCCATCAGTGAAGTGGGGATAGGGGTGGAAGAAGCTTTCTTT | CAISEVGIGVEEAFF
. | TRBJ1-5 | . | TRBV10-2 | TGCGCCAGCAGTGAGCCCTCCAAGACGGTCTGGAATCAGCCCCAGCATTTT | CASSEPSKTVWNQPQHF
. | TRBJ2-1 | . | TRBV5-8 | TGTGCCAGCAGCTTTCAAGGCTCCTACAATGAGCAGTTCTTC | CASSFQGSYNEQFF
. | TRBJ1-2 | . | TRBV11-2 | TGTGCCAGCAGCTTAGCGGGGCCAGTTAGCTATGGCTACACCTTC | CASSLAGPVSYGYTF
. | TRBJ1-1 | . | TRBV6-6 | TGTGCCAGCAGTTACTCGAATGTGGGTGAAGCTTTCTTT | CASSYSNVGEAFF
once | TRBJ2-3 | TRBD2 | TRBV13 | TGTGCCAGCAGCTTAGGACTAGCGGGCCACACAGATACGCAGTATTTT | CASSLGLAGHTDTQYF
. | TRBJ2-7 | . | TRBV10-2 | TGCGCCAGCGGACCGGGTAACGAGCAGTACTTC | CASGPGNEQYF
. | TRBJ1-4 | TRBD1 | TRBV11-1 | TGTGCCAGCAGCTTAGAAGGGACAGGGCCGAATGAAAAACTGTTTTTT | CASSLEGTGPNEKLFF
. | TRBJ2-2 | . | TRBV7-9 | TGTGCCACCCCGACGCGACGGGTGATCACCGGGGAGCTGTTTTTT | CATPTRRVITGELFF
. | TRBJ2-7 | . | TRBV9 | TGTGCCAGCAGCGATAACAGCTACGAGCAGTACTTC | CASSDNSYEQYF
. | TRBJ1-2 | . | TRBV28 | TGTGCCAGCAGTTTTTTACACTTCGCTTCTACCACCTTC | CASSFLHFASTTF
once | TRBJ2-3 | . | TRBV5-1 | TGCGCCAGCAGCTTGGAAGAGGGGCAAAGGGACACAGATACGCAGTATTTT | CASSLEEGQRDTDTQYF
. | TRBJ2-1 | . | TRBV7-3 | TGTGCCAGCAGCTGGCCTGGGGGCAATGAGCAGTTCTTC | CASSWPGGNEQFF
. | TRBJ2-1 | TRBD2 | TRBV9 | TGTGCCAGCAGCGTAGAGGGCGGGGGGGCCAATGAGCAGTTCTTC | CASSVEGGGANEQFF
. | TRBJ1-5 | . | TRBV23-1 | TGCGCCAGCAGTCAATCAGCCGGGTACAATCAGCCCCAGCATTTT | CASSQSAGYNQPQHF
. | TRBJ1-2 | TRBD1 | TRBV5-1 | TGCGCCAGCAGCGAGGGACAGGGAGAGGGTCGGGGCTACACCTTC | CASSEGQGEGRGYTF
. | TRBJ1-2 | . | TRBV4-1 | TGCGCCAGCAGCCAATCGAGGGCCTGGGACTATGGCTACACCTTC | CASSQSRAWDYGYTF
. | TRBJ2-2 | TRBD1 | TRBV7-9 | TGTGCCAGCTGGGGACAGGGGATCACCGGGGAGCTGTTTTTT | CASWGQGITGELFF
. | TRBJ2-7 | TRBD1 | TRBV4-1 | TGCGCCAGCAGCCCCGCGGGGCTGGAGACAGGGGGCTACGAGCAGTACTTC | CASSPAGLETGGYEQYF
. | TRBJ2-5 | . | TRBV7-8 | TGTGCCAGCAGCACCCTAGGCGGAACAAGGGAGACCCAGTACTTC | CASSTLGGTRETQYF
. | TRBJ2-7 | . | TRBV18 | TGTGCCAGCTCACGGGACCTCGAAACCTACGAGCAGTACTTC | CASSRDLETYEQYF
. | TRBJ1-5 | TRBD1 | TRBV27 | TGTGCCAGCGGGAAGACAGGGCCCCGTCAGCCCCAGCATTTT | CASGKTGPRQPQHF
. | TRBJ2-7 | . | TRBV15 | TGTGCCACCAGCAGAGTGGACAAAGCCTACGAGCAGTACTTC | CATSRVDKAYEQYF
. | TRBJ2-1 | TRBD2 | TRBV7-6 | TGTGCCAGCAGCTTAATCCCGCTACTAGCGGGGGGGGACAATGAGCAGTTCTTC | CASSLIPLLAGGDNEQFF
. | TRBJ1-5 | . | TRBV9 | TGTGCCAGCAGCGTAGGGGGGGCCAGCAATCAGCCCCAGCATTTT | CASSVGGASNQPQHF
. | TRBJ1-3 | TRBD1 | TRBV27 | TGTGCCAGCAGTCAAACAGGGGGGACTGGAAACACCATATATTTT | CASSQTGGTGNTIYF
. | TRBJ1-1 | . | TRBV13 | TGTGCCAGCAGCTCGGGAGACACGCCTGAAGCTTTCTTT | CASSSGDTPEAFF
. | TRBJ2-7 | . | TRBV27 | TGTGCCAGCAGTTTAGGGTCGACCTACGAGCAGTACTTC | CASSLGSTYEQYF
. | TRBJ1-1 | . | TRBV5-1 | TGCGCCAGCAGCTTTCCGGAGGGCATGAACACTGAAGCTTTCTTT | CASSFPEGMNTEAFF
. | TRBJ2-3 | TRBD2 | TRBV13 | TGTGCCAGCAGCCCCCCCGGGAGGCCGCCCACAGATACGCAGTATTTT | CASSPPGRPPTDTQYF
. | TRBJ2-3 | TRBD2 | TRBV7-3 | TGTGCCAGCAGCTTAATTCGGCGGGGGTCCCCAGATACGCAGTATTTT | CASSLIRRGSPDTQYF
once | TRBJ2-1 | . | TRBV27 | TGTGCCAGCAGTTTCGGGTTGAGCTCCTACAATGAGCAGTTCTTC | CASSFGLSSYNEQFF
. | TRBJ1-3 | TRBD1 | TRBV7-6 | TGTGCCAGCAGTTCCGGGACAGGTAGCACCATATATTTT | CASSSGTGSTIYF
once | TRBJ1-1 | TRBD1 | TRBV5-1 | TGCGCCAGCAGCTCAACAGGGGTAATGAACACTGAAGCTTTCTTT | CASSSTGVMNTEAFF